A selection of T cell receptor beta chains follows, all from one sample in a study of control samples from healthy donors and cancer patients. TCRdb's copy holds only in-frame clones and misses some; the assay was immunoSEQ multiplex PCR. Of under 150,000 clones in the sample, 75% to 90% were seen once. The specimen sequenced was blood. Receptors were obtained from a woman aged 25 to 45 in good health. Both conserved end residues are part of each CDR3. A D gene is named only where the DNA matches it firmly. Size is omitted from some rows. Given values are once, few, many or a class for expanded clones.

v_call: TRBV9
clone_size: -
j_call: TRBJ1-1
d_call: -
cdr3_nt: TGTGCCAGCAGCTTCGGGACAACGAACACTGAAGCTTTCTTT
cdr3_aa: CASSFGTTNTEAFF

v_call: TRBV20-1
clone_size: few
j_call: TRBJ1-4
d_call: -
cdr3_nt: TGCAGTGCTAGTGTCGGGGCCGCCAAGGGAAAACTGTTTTTT
cdr3_aa: CSASVGAAKGKLFF

v_call: TRBV7-6
clone_size: -
j_call: TRBJ1-6
d_call: TRBD1
cdr3_nt: TGTGCCAGCAGCTTAGGGGGGACAGGACAAGGACCCCTCCACTTT
cdr3_aa: CASSLGGTGQGPLHF

v_call: TRBV6-5
clone_size: -
j_call: TRBJ1-5
d_call: TRBD1
cdr3_nt: TGTGCCAGCAGTTACGTGGGGACAGGGAATGCCGCCCAGCATTTT
cdr3_aa: CASSYVGTGNAAQHF

v_call: TRBV10-1
clone_size: -
j_call: TRBJ2-1
d_call: -
cdr3_nt: TGCGCCAGCAGTGATCCTCGTAATGAGCAGTTCTTC
cdr3_aa: CASSDPRNEQFF

v_call: TRBV20-1
clone_size: once
j_call: TRBJ2-4
d_call: -
cdr3_nt: TGCAGTGCTAGTAAGCGAACCAAAAACATTCAGTACTTC
cdr3_aa: CSASKRTKNIQYF

v_call: TRBV6-6
clone_size: once
j_call: TRBJ1-1
d_call: -
cdr3_nt: TGTGCCAGCAGTCGATCGCGGGGGGGAAGCACTGAAGCTTTCTTT
cdr3_aa: CASSRSRGGSTEAFF

v_call: TRBV6-6
clone_size: once
j_call: TRBJ1-1
d_call: -
cdr3_nt: TGTGCCAGCAGCAGAGCGGACACAAAGAACACTGAAGCTTTCTTT
cdr3_aa: CASSRADTKNTEAFF

v_call: TRBV30
clone_size: once
j_call: TRBJ2-7
d_call: -
cdr3_nt: TGTGCCTGCCACAAAAGGAGCTCCTACGAGCAGTACTTC
cdr3_aa: CACHKRSSYEQYF

v_call: TRBV14
clone_size: -
j_call: TRBJ1-5
d_call: -
cdr3_nt: TGTGCCAGCAGCCAAGTAAGTCGTGAGGGGTTTAAGCCCCAGCATTTT
cdr3_aa: CASSQVSREGFKPQHF

v_call: TRBV5-1
clone_size: few
j_call: TRBJ2-3
d_call: TRBD2
cdr3_nt: TGCGCCAGCAGCTTGGTCCAGCGGGAGGATTGGTATTTT
cdr3_aa: CASSLVQREDWYF

v_call: TRBV5-4
clone_size: -
j_call: TRBJ2-1
d_call: TRBD2
cdr3_nt: TGTGCCAGCAGCCCGACAGCGGGAGGGCCGAGCTCCTACAATGAGCAGTTCTTC
cdr3_aa: CASSPTAGGPSSYNEQFF

v_call: TRBV19
clone_size: -
j_call: TRBJ1-1
d_call: -
cdr3_nt: TGTGCCAGTAGGCCCCCTGGGGTAGGGAACACTGAAGCTTTCTTT
cdr3_aa: CASRPPGVGNTEAFF

v_call: TRBV18
clone_size: -
j_call: TRBJ1-1
d_call: TRBD1
cdr3_nt: TGTGCCAGCTCACCTCCTGCCGGGACAGGGGTAGAGTGGGGATACACTGAAGCTTTCTTT
cdr3_aa: CASSPPAGTGVEWGYTEAFF

v_call: TRBV6-6
clone_size: -
j_call: TRBJ1-5
d_call: -
cdr3_nt: TGTGCCAGCAGTTACCTAGTACAGCCCCAGCATTTT
cdr3_aa: CASSYLVQPQHF

v_call: TRBV4-1
clone_size: -
j_call: TRBJ1-1
d_call: -
cdr3_nt: TGCGCCAGCAGCCAAGTATTAGACATGAACACTGAAGCTTTCTTT
cdr3_aa: CASSQVLDMNTEAFF

v_call: TRBV11-2
clone_size: -
j_call: TRBJ2-7
d_call: TRBD2
cdr3_nt: TGTGCCAGCAGCTTATGGGGGGAGGGAAATCCCTACGAGCAGTACTTC
cdr3_aa: CASSLWGEGNPYEQYF

v_call: TRBV21-1
clone_size: -
j_call: TRBJ1-2
d_call: -
cdr3_nt: TGTGCCATCTTAAAACAGGGAAATGGCTACACCTTC
cdr3_aa: CAILKQGNGYTF

v_call: TRBV24-1
clone_size: once
j_call: TRBJ2-1
d_call: TRBD2
cdr3_nt: TGTGCCACCGGGACTAGCGGGAGGGCCAGGGATGAGCAGTTCTTC
cdr3_aa: CATGTSGRARDEQFF

v_call: TRBV2
clone_size: -
j_call: TRBJ2-5
d_call: TRBD1
cdr3_nt: TGTGCCACCAGGCGGACAGGGACCCCCCAAGAGACCCAGTACTTC
cdr3_aa: CATRRTGTPQETQYF

v_call: TRBV7-2
clone_size: once
j_call: TRBJ2-3
d_call: TRBD2
cdr3_nt: TGTGCCAGCAGCTTAGGAGTAGCGGGAGTCCCAGATACGCAGTATTTT
cdr3_aa: CASSLGVAGVPDTQYF

v_call: TRBV9
clone_size: -
j_call: TRBJ2-5
d_call: TRBD2
cdr3_nt: TGTGCCAGCAGCCCGACTAGCGGGAGGTTATACCAAGAGACCCAGTACTTC
cdr3_aa: CASSPTSGRLYQETQYF

v_call: TRBV11-2
clone_size: -
j_call: TRBJ1-2
d_call: -
cdr3_nt: TGTGCCAGCAGCTTCGACACGGGACTCTCAGACTATGGCTACACCTTC
cdr3_aa: CASSFDTGLSDYGYTF

v_call: TRBV2
clone_size: -
j_call: TRBJ2-1
d_call: TRBD2
cdr3_nt: TGTGCCAGCAGCCCAATAGCGGGGGGGTCCTACAATGAGCAGTTCTTC
cdr3_aa: CASSPIAGGSYNEQFF

v_call: TRBV5-1
clone_size: -
j_call: TRBJ1-2
d_call: -
cdr3_nt: TGCGCCAGCAGCCCTCCCAGTGGGATCGATGGCTACACCTTC
cdr3_aa: CASSPPSGIDGYTF

v_call: TRBV18
clone_size: -
j_call: TRBJ2-3
d_call: TRBD1
cdr3_nt: TGTGCCAGCTCACCCCGCGGACAGGGATCTGATACGCAGTATTTT
cdr3_aa: CASSPRGQGSDTQYF

v_call: TRBV27
clone_size: few
j_call: TRBJ1-6
d_call: TRBD1
cdr3_nt: TGTGCCAGCAGCTACTATCTCGGGGACAGTAATTCACCCCTCCACTTT
cdr3_aa: CASSYYLGDSNSPLHF

v_call: TRBV3-1/TRBV3-2
clone_size: -
j_call: TRBJ1-1
d_call: -
cdr3_nt: TGTGCCAGCAGCCAGGGGTCCGCGAACACTGAAGCTTTCTTT
cdr3_aa: CASSQGSANTEAFF

v_call: TRBV11-2
clone_size: -
j_call: TRBJ1-6
d_call: -
cdr3_nt: TGTGCCAGCAGCCAGAACCCCAATAATTCACCCCTCCACTTT
cdr3_aa: CASSQNPNNSPLHF

v_call: TRBV19
clone_size: -
j_call: TRBJ2-1
d_call: -
cdr3_nt: TGTGCCAGTAGTAGGGGCTCCCCTAGACCAAATGAGCAGTTCTTC
cdr3_aa: CASSRGSPRPNEQFF

v_call: TRBV27
clone_size: -
j_call: TRBJ2-7
d_call: -
cdr3_nt: TGTGCCAGCAACAACCTCCGGGACTCGCGTTTTCACGAGCAGTACTTC
cdr3_aa: CASNNLRDSRFHEQYF

v_call: TRBV30
clone_size: once
j_call: TRBJ2-7
d_call: -
cdr3_nt: TGTGCCTGGAGTGACCTATCACCCCAGCAGTACTTC
cdr3_aa: CAWSDLSPQQYF

v_call: TRBV6-1
clone_size: -
j_call: TRBJ2-4
d_call: -
cdr3_nt: TGTGCCAGCAGTGAACAGATCATAGCCAAAAACATTCAGTACTTC
cdr3_aa: CASSEQIIAKNIQYF

v_call: TRBV7-9
clone_size: -
j_call: TRBJ2-7
d_call: TRBD2
cdr3_nt: TGTGCCAGCAGCTGGGGACTAGCACCCTACGAGCAGTACTTC
cdr3_aa: CASSWGLAPYEQYF

v_call: TRBV6-1
clone_size: once
j_call: TRBJ1-2
d_call: -
cdr3_nt: TGTGCCAGCAGTGAAGGCTATGGCTACACCTTC
cdr3_aa: CASSEGYGYTF

v_call: TRBV9
clone_size: -
j_call: TRBJ1-4
d_call: TRBD1
cdr3_nt: TGTGCCAGCAGCGACGCACCGGGACAGATTGCAACTAATGAAAAACTGTTTTTT
cdr3_aa: CASSDAPGQIATNEKLFF

v_call: TRBV21-1
clone_size: -
j_call: TRBJ1-5
d_call: -
cdr3_nt: TGTGCCAGCAACCTAAACCGGGACAGGGGACCCCATAGCAATCAGCCCCAGCATTTT
cdr3_aa: CASNLNRDRGPHSNQPQHF

v_call: TRBV2
clone_size: -
j_call: TRBJ1-1
d_call: -
cdr3_nt: TGTGCCAGCAGTACAGGGTTGAACACTGAAGCTTTCTTT
cdr3_aa: CASSTGLNTEAFF

v_call: TRBV6-4
clone_size: -
j_call: TRBJ2-5
d_call: -
cdr3_nt: TGTGCCCCAAGCGGCAGGGCGCAAGAGACCCAGTACTTC
cdr3_aa: CAPSGRAQETQYF

v_call: TRBV12-3/TRBV12-4
clone_size: -
j_call: TRBJ1-5
d_call: -
cdr3_nt: TGTGCCAGCAGAACAGGGTGGCAGCCCCAGCATTTT
cdr3_aa: CASRTGWQPQHF

v_call: TRBV29-1
clone_size: few
j_call: TRBJ1-2
d_call: -
cdr3_nt: TGCAGCGTTGAAGGTGGTGGGACTAACTATGGCTACACCTTC
cdr3_aa: CSVEGGGTNYGYTF

v_call: TRBV29-1
clone_size: -
j_call: TRBJ2-3
d_call: -
cdr3_nt: TGCAGCGGAGGGACCACAGATACGCAGTATTTT
cdr3_aa: CSGGTTDTQYF

v_call: TRBV5-1
clone_size: -
j_call: TRBJ1-5
d_call: -
cdr3_nt: TGCGCCAGCAGCCGAACGGGAAATCAGCCCCAGCATTTT
cdr3_aa: CASSRTGNQPQHF

v_call: TRBV6-5
clone_size: -
j_call: TRBJ2-5
d_call: -
cdr3_nt: TGTGCCAGCCGGTACCAAGAGACCCAGTACTTC
cdr3_aa: CASRYQETQYF

v_call: TRBV2
clone_size: -
j_call: TRBJ1-5
d_call: TRBD1
cdr3_nt: TGTGCCAGCTGGCAGGGGGGCAATCAGCCCCAGCATTTT
cdr3_aa: CASWQGGNQPQHF

v_call: TRBV3-1/TRBV3-2
clone_size: -
j_call: TRBJ1-1
d_call: -
cdr3_nt: TGTGCCAGCAGCCAAGTCGGAGGGGGGGCGTGGCGGGCGAACACTGAAGCTTTCTTT
cdr3_aa: CASSQVGGGAWRANTEAFF

v_call: TRBV27
clone_size: -
j_call: TRBJ2-7
d_call: -
cdr3_nt: TGTGCCAGCAGTTTAACCTGGCAGTCCTACGAGCAGTACTTC
cdr3_aa: CASSLTWQSYEQYF

v_call: TRBV19
clone_size: -
j_call: TRBJ2-6
d_call: -
cdr3_nt: TGTGCCAGTAGTGTAGGGGCGGCCGGGGCCAACGTCCTGACTTTC
cdr3_aa: CASSVGAAGANVLTF

v_call: TRBV2
clone_size: few
j_call: TRBJ1-3
d_call: TRBD1
cdr3_nt: TGTGCCAGCAGTCCGGGACAGGCCTCTGGAAACACCATATATTTT
cdr3_aa: CASSPGQASGNTIYF

v_call: TRBV5-4
clone_size: -
j_call: TRBJ2-3
d_call: TRBD2
cdr3_nt: TGTGCCAGCAGCTACTGGACTAGCGGGTGGGGTGAAGATACGCAGTATTTT
cdr3_aa: CASSYWTSGWGEDTQYF

v_call: TRBV3-1/TRBV3-2
clone_size: -
j_call: TRBJ1-1
d_call: TRBD1
cdr3_nt: TGTGCCAGCAGCCAACCGGACAGGGAGGGTGAAGCTTTCTTT
cdr3_aa: CASSQPDREGEAFF

v_call: TRBV28
clone_size: -
j_call: TRBJ2-1
d_call: -
cdr3_nt: TGTGCCAGCAGCGTGACAGGCGAATGGAATGAGCAGTTCTTC
cdr3_aa: CASSVTGEWNEQFF

v_call: TRBV10-1
clone_size: -
j_call: TRBJ2-5
d_call: TRBD1
cdr3_nt: TGCGCCAGCAGTGGACAGGGGGAACAAGAGACCCAGTACTTC
cdr3_aa: CASSGQGEQETQYF